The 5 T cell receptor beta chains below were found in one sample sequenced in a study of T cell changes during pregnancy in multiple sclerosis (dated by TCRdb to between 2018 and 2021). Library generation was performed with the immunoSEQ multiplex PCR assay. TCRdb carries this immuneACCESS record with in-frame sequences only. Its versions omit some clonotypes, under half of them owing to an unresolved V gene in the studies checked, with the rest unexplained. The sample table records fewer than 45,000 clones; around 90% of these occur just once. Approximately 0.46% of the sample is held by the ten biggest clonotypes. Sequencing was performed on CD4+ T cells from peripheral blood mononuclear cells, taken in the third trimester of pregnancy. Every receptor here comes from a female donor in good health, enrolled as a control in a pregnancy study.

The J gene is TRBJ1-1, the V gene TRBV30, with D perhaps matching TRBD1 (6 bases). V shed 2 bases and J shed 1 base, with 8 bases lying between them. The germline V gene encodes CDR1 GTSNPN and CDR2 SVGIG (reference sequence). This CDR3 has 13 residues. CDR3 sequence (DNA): TGTGCCTGGAGTACGACAGGGAACACTGAAGCTTTCTTT. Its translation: CAWSTTGNTEAFF.

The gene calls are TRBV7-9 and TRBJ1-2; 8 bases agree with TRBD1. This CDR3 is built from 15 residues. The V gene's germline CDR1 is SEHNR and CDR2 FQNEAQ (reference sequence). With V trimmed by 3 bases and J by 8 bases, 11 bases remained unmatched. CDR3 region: CASSFPGGGIEGYTF. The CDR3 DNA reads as TGTGCCAGCAGCTTTCCAGGGGGCGGGATCGAAGGCTACACCTTC.

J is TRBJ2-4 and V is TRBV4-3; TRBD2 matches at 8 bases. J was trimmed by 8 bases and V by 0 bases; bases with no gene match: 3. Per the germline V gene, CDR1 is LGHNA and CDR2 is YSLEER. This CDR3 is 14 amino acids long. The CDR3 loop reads CASSQEAGDYIQYF. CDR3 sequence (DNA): TGCGCCAGCAGCCAAGAAGCGGGGGATTACATTCAGTACTTC.

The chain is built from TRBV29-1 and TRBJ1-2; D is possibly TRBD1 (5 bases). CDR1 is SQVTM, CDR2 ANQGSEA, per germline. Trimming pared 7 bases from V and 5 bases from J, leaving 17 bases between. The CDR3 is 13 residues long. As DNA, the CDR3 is TGCAGCGCCGGACGCTTGGGGCGTTATGGCTACACCTTC. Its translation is CSAGRLGRYGYTF.

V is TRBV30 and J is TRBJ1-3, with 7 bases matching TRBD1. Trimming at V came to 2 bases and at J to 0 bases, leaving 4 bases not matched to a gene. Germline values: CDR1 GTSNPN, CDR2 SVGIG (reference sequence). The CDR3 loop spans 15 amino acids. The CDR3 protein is CAWSSGTASGNTIYF. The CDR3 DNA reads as TGTGCCTGGAGTTCCGGGACAGCCTCTGGAAACACCATATATTTT.